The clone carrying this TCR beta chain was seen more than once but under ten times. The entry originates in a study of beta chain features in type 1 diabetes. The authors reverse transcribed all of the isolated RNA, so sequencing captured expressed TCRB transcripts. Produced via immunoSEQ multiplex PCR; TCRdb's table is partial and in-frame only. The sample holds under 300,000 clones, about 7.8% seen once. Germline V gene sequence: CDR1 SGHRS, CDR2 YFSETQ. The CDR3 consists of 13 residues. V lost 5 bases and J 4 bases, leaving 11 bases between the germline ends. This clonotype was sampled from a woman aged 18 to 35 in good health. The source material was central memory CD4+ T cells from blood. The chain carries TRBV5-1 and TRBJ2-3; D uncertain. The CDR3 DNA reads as TGCGCCAGCAGTCCGCAACAGCCAGATACGCAGTATTTT. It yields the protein CASSPQQPDTQYF.